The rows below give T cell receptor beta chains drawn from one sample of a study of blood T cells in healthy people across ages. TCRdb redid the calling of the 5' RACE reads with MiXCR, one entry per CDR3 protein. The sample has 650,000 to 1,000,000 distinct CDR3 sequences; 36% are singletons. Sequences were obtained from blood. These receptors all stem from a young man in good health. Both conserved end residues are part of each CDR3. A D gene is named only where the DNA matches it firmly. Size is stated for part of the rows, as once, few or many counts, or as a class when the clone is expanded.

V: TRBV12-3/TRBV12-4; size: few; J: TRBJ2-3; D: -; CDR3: CASSLSGGGRTDTQYF; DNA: TGTGCCAGCAGTTTATCTGGCGGGGGCCGCACAGATACGCAGTATTTT
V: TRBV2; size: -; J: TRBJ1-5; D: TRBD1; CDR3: CASSDIRGRQPQHF; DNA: TGTGCCAGCAGTGATATTAGGGGGCGTCAGCCCCAGCATTTT
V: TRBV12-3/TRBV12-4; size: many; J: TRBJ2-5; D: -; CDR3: CASSRGSGQETQYF; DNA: TGTGCCAGCAGCAGGGGTAGCGGACAAGAGACCCAGTACTTC
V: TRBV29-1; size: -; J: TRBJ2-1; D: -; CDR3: CSVGRMALPPNEQFF; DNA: TGCAGCGTTGGTCGGATGGCGTTGCCGCCGAATGAGCAGTTCTTC
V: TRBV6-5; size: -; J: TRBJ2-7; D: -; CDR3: CASSYRQAYEQYF; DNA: TGTGCCAGCAGTTACAGGCAAGCCTACGAGCAGTACTTC
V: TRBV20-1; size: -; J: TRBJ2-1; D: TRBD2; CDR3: CSARDGGLAEETQFF; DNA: TGCAGTGCTAGAGATGGGGGACTAGCGGAAGAGACCCAGTTCTTC
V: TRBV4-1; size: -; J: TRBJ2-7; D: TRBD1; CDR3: CASSQVTGTYNEQYF; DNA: TGCGCCAGCAGCCAAGTGACAGGGACCTACAATGAGCAGTACTTC
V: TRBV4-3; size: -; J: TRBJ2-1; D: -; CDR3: CASSRSPDSAYNEQFF; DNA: TGCGCCAGCAGCCGTTCACCGGACAGTGCCTACAATGAGCAGTTCTTC
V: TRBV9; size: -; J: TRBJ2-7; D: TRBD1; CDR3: CASSVGAGQGIYEQYF; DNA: TGTGCCAGCAGCGTAGGGGCCGGACAGGGCATCTACGAGCAGTACTTC
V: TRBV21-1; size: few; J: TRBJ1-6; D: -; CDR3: CASSKVTTVNSPLHF; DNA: TGTGCCAGCAGCAAAGTTACGACGGTAAATTCACCCCTCCACTTT
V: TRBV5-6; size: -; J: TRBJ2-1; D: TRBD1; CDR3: CASSLAGTVGYNEQFF; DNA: TGTGCCAGCAGCTTGGCCGGGACAGTTGGGTACAATGAGCAGTTCTTC
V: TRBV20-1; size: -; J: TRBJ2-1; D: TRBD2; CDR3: CSAGGTSGEQFF; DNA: TGCAGTGCCGGGGGGACTAGCGGCGAGCAGTTCTTC
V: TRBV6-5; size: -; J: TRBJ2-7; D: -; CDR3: CASSYSAGLNYNEQYF; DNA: TGTGCCAGCAGTTACTCGGCGGGGCTCAACTACAATGAGCAGTACTTC
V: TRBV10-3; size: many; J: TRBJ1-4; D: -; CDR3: CAISLRGGEKLFF; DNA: TGTGCCATCAGTCTCAGGGGAGGTGAAAAACTGTTTTTT
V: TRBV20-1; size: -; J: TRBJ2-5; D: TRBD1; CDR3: CSARDSIGTGSETQYF; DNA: TGCAGTGCTAGAGATAGCATCGGGACAGGGTCAGAGACCCAGTACTTC
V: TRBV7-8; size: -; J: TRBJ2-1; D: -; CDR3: CASSLGPYLYNEQFF; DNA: TGTGCCAGCAGCTTAGGCCCGTACTTGTACAATGAGCAGTTCTTC
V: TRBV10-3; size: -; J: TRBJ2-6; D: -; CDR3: CASEKGGSGANVLTF; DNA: TGTGCCTCCGAAAAGGGCGGATCTGGGGCCAACGTCCTGACTTTC
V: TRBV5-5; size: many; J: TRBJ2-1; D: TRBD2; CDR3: CASSNYRGVKNNEQFF; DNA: TGTGCCAGCAGCAACTACCGGGGGGTCAAAAACAATGAGCAGTTCTTC
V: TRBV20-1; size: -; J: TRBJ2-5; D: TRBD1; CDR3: CSASGTGQETRYF; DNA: TGCAGTGCTAGTGGGACAGGTCAAGAGACTCGGTACTTC
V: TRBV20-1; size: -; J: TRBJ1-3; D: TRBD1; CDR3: CSARDGQGLANTIYF; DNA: TGCAGTGCTAGAGACGGACAGGGTTTAGCAAACACCATATATTTT
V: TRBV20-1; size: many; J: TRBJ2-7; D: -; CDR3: CSATVGTSIGEQYF; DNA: TGCAGTGCTACGGTCGGAACGTCCATCGGCGAGCAGTACTTC
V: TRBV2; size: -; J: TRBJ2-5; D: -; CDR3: CASRKRGLQETQYF; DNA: TGTGCCAGCAGGAAAAGGGGACTCCAAGAGACCCAGTACTTC
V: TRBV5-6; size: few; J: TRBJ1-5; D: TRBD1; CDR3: CASSFQGGQGVQPQHF; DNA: TGTGCCAGCAGCTTTCAAGGGGGACAGGGGGTTCAGCCCCAGCATTTT
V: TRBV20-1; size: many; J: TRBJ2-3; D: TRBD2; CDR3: CSARKPSGGEEDTQYF; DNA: TGCAGTGCCCGAAAACCTAGCGGGGGGGAGGAAGATACGCAGTATTTT
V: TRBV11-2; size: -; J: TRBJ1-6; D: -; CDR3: CASSFAGRWGNSPLHF; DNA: TGTGCCAGCAGCTTCGCAGGCCGATGGGGGAATTCACCCCTCCACTTT
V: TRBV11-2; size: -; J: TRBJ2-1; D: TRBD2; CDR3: CASSSLAGEINEQFF; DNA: TGTGCCAGCAGCTCTCTAGCGGGAGAGATTAATGAGCAGTTCTTC
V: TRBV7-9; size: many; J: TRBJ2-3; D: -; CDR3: CASSFSGRTVDTQYF; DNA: TGTGCCAGCAGCTTTTCCGGCCGCACGGTAGATACGCAGTATTTT
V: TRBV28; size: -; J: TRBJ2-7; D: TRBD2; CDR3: CASSRRGGGSYEQYF; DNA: TGTGCCAGCAGTCGTCGCGGCGGGGGCTCCTACGAGCAGTACTTC
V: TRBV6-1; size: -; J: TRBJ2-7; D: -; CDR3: CASSEGVRRGEQYF; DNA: TGTGCCAGCAGTGAAGGGGTACGGCGGGGCGAGCAGTACTTC
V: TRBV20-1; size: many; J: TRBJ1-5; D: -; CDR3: CSASSRGDQPQHF; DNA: TGCAGTGCTAGTAGCCGGGGTGATCAGCCCCAGCATTTT
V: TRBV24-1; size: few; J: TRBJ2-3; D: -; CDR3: CATSDLRTDTQYF; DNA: TGTGCCACCAGTGATTTAAGAACAGATACGCAGTATTTT
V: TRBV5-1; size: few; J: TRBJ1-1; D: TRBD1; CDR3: CASSRDRGFGTEAFF; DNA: TGCGCCAGCAGCCGGGACAGGGGTTTTGGCACTGAAGCTTTCTTT
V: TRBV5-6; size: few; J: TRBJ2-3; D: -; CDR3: CATGGPQKDTQYF; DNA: TGTGCCACCGGAGGTCCTCAAAAAGATACGCAGTATTTT
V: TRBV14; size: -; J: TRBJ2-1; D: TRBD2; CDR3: CASSREVSGLKQFF; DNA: TGTGCCAGCAGCCGAGAGGTTAGCGGGTTAAAGCAGTTCTTC
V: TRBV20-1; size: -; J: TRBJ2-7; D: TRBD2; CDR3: CSARSSLAGTYNEQYF; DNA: TGCAGTGCTAGATCCTCTCTAGCGGGGACCTACAATGAGCAGTACTTC
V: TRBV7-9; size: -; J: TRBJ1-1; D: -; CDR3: CASSPSLFTEAFF; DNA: TGTGCCAGCAGCCCTTCGCTGTTCACTGAAGCTTTCTTT
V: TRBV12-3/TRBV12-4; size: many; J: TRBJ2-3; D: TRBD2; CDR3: CASSIRGGDTQYF; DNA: TGTGCCTCTAGTATCCGGGGAGGGGATACGCAGTATTTT
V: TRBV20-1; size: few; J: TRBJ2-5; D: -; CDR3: CSAREGGDVETQYF; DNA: TGCAGTGCTAGAGAGGGGGGCGACGTGGAGACCCAGTACTTC
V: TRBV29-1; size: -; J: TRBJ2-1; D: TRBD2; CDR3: CSVGGGGRETQFF; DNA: TGCAGCGTTGGCGGCGGGGGGAGAGAGACCCAGTTCTTC
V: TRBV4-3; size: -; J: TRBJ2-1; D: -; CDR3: CASSQVFRLTGVGEQFF; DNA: TGCGCCAGCAGCCAAGTTTTCAGATTGACAGGCGTAGGTGAGCAGTTCTTC
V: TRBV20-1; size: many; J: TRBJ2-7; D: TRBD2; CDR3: CSARDRSSGGTYEQYF; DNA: TGCAGTGCTAGAGATCGTTCTAGCGGGGGGACCTACGAGCAGTACTTC
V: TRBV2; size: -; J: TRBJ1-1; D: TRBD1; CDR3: CASSGGDSRTEAFF; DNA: TGTGCCAGCAGCGGTGGGGACAGTAGAACCGAAGCTTTCTTT
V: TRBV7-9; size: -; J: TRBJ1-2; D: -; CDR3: CASSSRASLGGYGYTF; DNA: TGTGCCAGCAGCTCGAGGGCCTCCTTAGGGGGCTATGGCTACACCTTC
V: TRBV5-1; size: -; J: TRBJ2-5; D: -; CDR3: CASSVKTGRETQYF; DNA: TGCGCCAGCAGCGTAAAGACAGGGAGGGAGACCCAGTACTTC
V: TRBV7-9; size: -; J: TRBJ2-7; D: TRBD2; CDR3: CASSPSRTSSDEQYF; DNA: TGTGCCAGCAGCCCTAGCCGGACTAGCTCTGACGAGCAGTACTTC
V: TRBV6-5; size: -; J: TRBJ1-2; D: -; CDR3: CASSYGGSGYGYTF; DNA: TGTGCCAGCAGTTACGGGGGAAGTGGCTATGGCTACACCTTC
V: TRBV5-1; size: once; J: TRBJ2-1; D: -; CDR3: CASRASPLPRDEQFF; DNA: TGCGCCAGCCGAGCGTCGCCTCTACCCAGGGATGAGCAGTTCTTC
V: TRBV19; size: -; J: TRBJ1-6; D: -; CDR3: CASSPTGSNSPLHF; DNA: TGTGCCAGTTCGCCCACAGGGTCTAATTCACCCCTCCACTTT
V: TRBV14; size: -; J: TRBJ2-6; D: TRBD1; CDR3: CASSQVVGTDFSGANVLTF; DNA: TGTGCCAGCAGCCAAGTTGTGGGGACAGACTTCTCTGGGGCCAACGTCCTGACTTTC